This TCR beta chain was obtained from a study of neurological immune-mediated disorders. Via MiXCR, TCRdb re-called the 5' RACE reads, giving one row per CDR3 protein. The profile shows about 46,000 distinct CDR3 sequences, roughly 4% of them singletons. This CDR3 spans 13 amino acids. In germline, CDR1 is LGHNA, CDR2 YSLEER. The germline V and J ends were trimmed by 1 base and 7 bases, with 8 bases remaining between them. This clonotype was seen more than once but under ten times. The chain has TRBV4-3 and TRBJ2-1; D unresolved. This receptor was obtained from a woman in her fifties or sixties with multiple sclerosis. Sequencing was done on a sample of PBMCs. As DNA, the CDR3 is TGCGCCAGCAGCCAAGGCTACGGGAATGAGCAGTTCTTC. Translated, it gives CASSQGYGNEQFF.